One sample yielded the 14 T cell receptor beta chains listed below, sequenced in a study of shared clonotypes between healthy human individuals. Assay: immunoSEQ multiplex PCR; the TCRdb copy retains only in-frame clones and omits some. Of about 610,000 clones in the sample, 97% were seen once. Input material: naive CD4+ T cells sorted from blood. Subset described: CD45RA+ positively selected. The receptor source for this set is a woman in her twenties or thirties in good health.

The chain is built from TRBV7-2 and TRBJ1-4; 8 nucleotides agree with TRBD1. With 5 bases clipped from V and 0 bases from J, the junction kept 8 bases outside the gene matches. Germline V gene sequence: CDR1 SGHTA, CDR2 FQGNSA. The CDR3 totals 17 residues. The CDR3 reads CASSRTGGRSTNEKLFF. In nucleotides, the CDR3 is TGTGCCAGCAGCCGAACAGGGGGAAGATCAACTAATGAAAAACTGTTTTTT.

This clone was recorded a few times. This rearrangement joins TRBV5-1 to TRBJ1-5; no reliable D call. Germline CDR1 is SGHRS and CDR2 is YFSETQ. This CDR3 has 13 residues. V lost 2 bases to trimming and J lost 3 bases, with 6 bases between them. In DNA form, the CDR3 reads TGCGCCAGCAGCTTCGACGACAATCAGCCCCAGCATTTT. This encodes CASSFDDNQPQHF.

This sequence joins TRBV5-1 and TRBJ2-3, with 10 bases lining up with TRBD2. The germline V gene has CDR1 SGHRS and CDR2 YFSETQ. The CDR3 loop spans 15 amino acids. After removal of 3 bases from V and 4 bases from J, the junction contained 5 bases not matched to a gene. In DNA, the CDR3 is TGCGCCAGCAGCTCGAGCGGGAGGGCCTCAGATACGCAGTATTTT. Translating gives CASSSSGRASDTQYF.

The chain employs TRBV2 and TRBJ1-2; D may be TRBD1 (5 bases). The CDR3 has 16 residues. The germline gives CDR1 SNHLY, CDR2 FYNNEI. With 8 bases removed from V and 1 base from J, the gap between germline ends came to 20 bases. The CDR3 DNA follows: TGTGCCAGCCCGAGGGAACAGGCTTCAAGTAACTATGGCTACACCTTC. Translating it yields CASPREQASSNYGYTF.

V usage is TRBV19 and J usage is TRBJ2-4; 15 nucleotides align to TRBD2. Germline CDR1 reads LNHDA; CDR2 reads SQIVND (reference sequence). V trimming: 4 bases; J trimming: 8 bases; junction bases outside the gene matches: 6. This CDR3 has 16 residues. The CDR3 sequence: CASSRTSGRAGDIQYF. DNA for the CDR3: TGTGCCAGTAGTAGGACTAGCGGGAGGGCCGGGGACATTCAGTACTTC.

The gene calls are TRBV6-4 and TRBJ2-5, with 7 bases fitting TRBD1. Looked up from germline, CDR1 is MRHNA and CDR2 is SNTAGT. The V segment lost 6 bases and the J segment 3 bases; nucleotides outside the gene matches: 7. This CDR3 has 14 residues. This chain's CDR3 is CASSPSGTEETQYF. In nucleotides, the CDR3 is TGTGCCAGCAGCCCTTCCGGGACAGAAGAGACCCAGTACTTC.

The CDR3 region has the DNA TGCAGCGTCCCCGGGAGCTACACCGGGGAGCTGTTTTTT. This gives the protein CSVPGSYTGELFF. The V call is TRBV29-1, the J call TRBJ2-2, with a weak D call TRBD2 (6 bases). This CDR3 has 13 residues. V lost 6 bases, J lost 3 bases, and 11 bases lay in between. Germline CDR1 SQVTM, CDR2 ANQGSEA.

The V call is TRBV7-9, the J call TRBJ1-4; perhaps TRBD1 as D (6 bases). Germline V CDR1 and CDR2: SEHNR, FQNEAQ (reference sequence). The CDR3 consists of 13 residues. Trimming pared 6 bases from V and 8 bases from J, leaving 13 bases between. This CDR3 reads CASSSDSFEKLFF. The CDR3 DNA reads TGTGCCAGCAGTTCGGACAGTTTCGAAAAACTGTTTTTT.

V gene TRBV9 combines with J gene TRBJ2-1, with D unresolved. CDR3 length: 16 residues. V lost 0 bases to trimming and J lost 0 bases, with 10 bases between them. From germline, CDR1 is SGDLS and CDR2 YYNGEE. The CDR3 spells CASSVVGSPSYNEQFF. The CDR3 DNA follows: TGTGCCAGCAGCGTAGTAGGAAGCCCCTCCTACAATGAGCAGTTCTTC.

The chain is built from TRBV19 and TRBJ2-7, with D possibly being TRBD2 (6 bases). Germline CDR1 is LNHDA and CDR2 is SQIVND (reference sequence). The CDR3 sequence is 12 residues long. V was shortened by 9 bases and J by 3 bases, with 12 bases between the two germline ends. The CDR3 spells CARPGLCYEQYF. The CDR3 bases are TGTGCCAGACCCGGACTATGCTACGAGCAGTACTTC.

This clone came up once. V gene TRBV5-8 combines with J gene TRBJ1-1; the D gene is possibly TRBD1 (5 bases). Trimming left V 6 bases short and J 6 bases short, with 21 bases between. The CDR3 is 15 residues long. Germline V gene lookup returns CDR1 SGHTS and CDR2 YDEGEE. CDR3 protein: CASNQGFNVVAEAFF. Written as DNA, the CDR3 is TGTGCCAGCAATCAGGGTTTTAACGTCGTCGCTGAAGCTTTCTTT.

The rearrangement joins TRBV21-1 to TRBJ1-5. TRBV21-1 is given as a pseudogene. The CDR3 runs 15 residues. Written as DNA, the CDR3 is TGTGCCAGCAGCAAAGGGGTCAGAAACAATCAGCCCCAGCATTTT. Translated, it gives CASSKGVRNNQPQHF.

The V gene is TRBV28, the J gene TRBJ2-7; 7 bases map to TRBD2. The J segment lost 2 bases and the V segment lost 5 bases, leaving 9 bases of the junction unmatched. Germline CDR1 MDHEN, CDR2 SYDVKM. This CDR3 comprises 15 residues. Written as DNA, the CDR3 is TGTGCCAGCAGTAGCAGCGGGGAACTCGCCTACGAGCAGTACTTC. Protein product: CASSSSGELAYEQYF.

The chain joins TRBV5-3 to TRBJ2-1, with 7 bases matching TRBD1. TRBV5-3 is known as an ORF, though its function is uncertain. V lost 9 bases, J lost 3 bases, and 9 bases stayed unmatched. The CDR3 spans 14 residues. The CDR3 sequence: CATEGQARYNEQFF. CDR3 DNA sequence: TGTGCCACAGAAGGACAGGCCCGCTACAATGAGCAGTTCTTC.